This T cell receptor beta chain derives from a study of blood T cell repertoires in COVID-19. Across the study: COVID-19 samples, acute and convalescent, were from the United States, Italy and Spain. From T cells, B-cell-depleted T cells, or PBMCs came the material, which was cDNA or gDNA.

Original analysis: Reference gene primers were amplified, and this amplification served to estimate nucleated cell counts. Only in-frame clones appear in the TCRdb table, and some are missing; sequencing was by immunoSEQ multiplex PCR. D and trimming were read from the DNA, whereas the V and J calls and clone size are those reported in that table. The sample has more than 65,000 clones; 84% are singletons. V gave up 4 bases and J gave up 10 bases, with 10 bases separating them. Looked up from germline, CDR1 is MNHEY and CDR2 is SVGEGT. The CDR3 is made up of 11 amino acids. The TCR originated in a woman in her fifties or sixties with acute or convalescent COVID-19. The chain carries TRBV6-2 or TRBV6-3 and TRBJ2-5; a possible D gene is TRBD1 (5 bases). The sample comprised peripheral blood. CDR3 nucleotides: TGTGCCAGCAGTTCTCAGGGTGGCCAGTACTTC. This translates into CASSSQGGQYF.